This is a list of T cell receptor beta chains from one sample in a study of blood T cells in healthy people across ages. TCRdb reprocessed the 5' RACE reads via MiXCR and lists one record per CDR3 protein. Of hundreds of thousands of distinct CDR3 sequences in the sample, approximately 40% were seen once. Sequenced material: blood. The receptors stem from a man older than 75 in good health. CDR3s include the opening cysteine and the closing phenylalanine or tryptophan. The order of the fields is clone size, J gene, V gene, D gene, CDR3 DNA, CDR3 protein. D genes are given only for firm matches. The size field is filled for only some rows; it gives once, few, many or a size class.

clone size: few; J gene: TRBJ2-5; V gene: TRBV20-1; D gene: NA; CDR3 DNA: TGCAGTGCTGGAGCGGTTCAAGAGACCCAGTACTTC; CDR3 protein: CSAGAVQETQYF
clone size: NA; J gene: TRBJ2-2; V gene: TRBV20-1; D gene: NA; CDR3 DNA: TGCAGTGCTACCTACGGACACAAGAACACCGGGGAGCTGTTTTTT; CDR3 protein: CSATYGHKNTGELFF
clone size: few; J gene: TRBJ2-1; V gene: TRBV11-2; D gene: TRBD2; CDR3 DNA: TGTGCCAGCAGCGTAGATCGCGCTAGCGGGCAGTTCTTC; CDR3 protein: CASSVDRASGQFF
clone size: many; J gene: TRBJ2-1; V gene: TRBV7-2; D gene: TRBD2; CDR3 DNA: TGTGCCAGCAGCTCCCAGCGGGGGGTTAACAATGAGCAGTTCTTC; CDR3 protein: CASSSQRGVNNEQFF
clone size: NA; J gene: TRBJ2-7; V gene: TRBV5-1; D gene: TRBD2; CDR3 DNA: TGCGCCAGCAGCCCCGGTTTAGCGGGAGGGCAAACTTCCTACGAGCAGTACTTC; CDR3 protein: CASSPGLAGGQTSYEQYF
clone size: NA; J gene: TRBJ2-1; V gene: TRBV7-2; D gene: TRBD2; CDR3 DNA: TGTGCCAGCAGCGCCGGCACTAGCGTCAATGAGCAGTTCTTC; CDR3 protein: CASSAGTSVNEQFF
clone size: NA; J gene: TRBJ2-1; V gene: TRBV7-2; D gene: NA; CDR3 DNA: TGTGCCAGCAGCTTGACTGAATCTCTAATTGAGCAGTTCTTC; CDR3 protein: CASSLTESLIEQFF
clone size: NA; J gene: TRBJ2-7; V gene: TRBV11-2; D gene: NA; CDR3 DNA: TGTGCCAGCAGCTTAGATAGTCTCCCACGGAATGAGCAGTACTTC; CDR3 protein: CASSLDSLPRNEQYF
clone size: NA; J gene: TRBJ2-3; V gene: TRBV5-1; D gene: TRBD2; CDR3 DNA: TGCGCCAGCAGCTTGGCCGTTCATGCGGGGGCAGATACGCAGTATTTT; CDR3 protein: CASSLAVHAGADTQYF
clone size: NA; J gene: TRBJ2-3; V gene: TRBV20-1; D gene: NA; CDR3 DNA: TGCAGTGCTAGATACAGGGCGAGCACAGATACGCAGTATTTT; CDR3 protein: CSARYRASTDTQYF
clone size: NA; J gene: TRBJ2-7; V gene: TRBV5-1; D gene: TRBD1; CDR3 DNA: TGCGCCAGCAGCGTGGACAGGGGGCGCTCCGAGCAGTACTTC; CDR3 protein: CASSVDRGRSEQYF
clone size: NA; J gene: TRBJ2-3; V gene: TRBV21-1; D gene: NA; CDR3 DNA: TGTGCCAGCAGCAAAGCGCCGCGGGACAGGGGGACGGATACGCAGTATTTT; CDR3 protein: CASSKAPRDRGTDTQYF
clone size: NA; J gene: TRBJ2-7; V gene: TRBV6-5; D gene: TRBD2; CDR3 DNA: TGTGCCAGCAGTAATATTCGAGGACTAGCTGTTGGCTACGAGCAGTACTTC; CDR3 protein: CASSNIRGLAVGYEQYF
clone size: few; J gene: TRBJ2-1; V gene: TRBV7-3; D gene: NA; CDR3 DNA: TGTGCCAGCAGCTTAGATGATTTGTCCGATCGTGAGCAGTTCTTC; CDR3 protein: CASSLDDLSDREQFF
clone size: NA; J gene: TRBJ2-1; V gene: TRBV7-3; D gene: TRBD2; CDR3 DNA: TGTGCCAGCAGCCTGCGCAGAAGGGTAGCGGGAGAGAATGAGCAGTTCTTC; CDR3 protein: CASSLRRRVAGENEQFF
clone size: NA; J gene: TRBJ2-5; V gene: TRBV12-3/TRBV12-4; D gene: TRBD1; CDR3 DNA: TGTGCCAGCAGTACTAGACAGGGTTGGTCAGAGACCCAGTACTTC; CDR3 protein: CASSTRQGWSETQYF
clone size: NA; J gene: TRBJ2-1; V gene: TRBV11-2; D gene: NA; CDR3 DNA: TGTGCCAGCAGGCCACAATTACCCCTCTACAATGAGCAGTTCTTC; CDR3 protein: CASRPQLPLYNEQFF
clone size: NA; J gene: TRBJ2-2; V gene: TRBV3-1; D gene: NA; CDR3 DNA: TGTGCCAGCAGCCCTTGGGGTAGCAGGGACACCGGGGAGCTGTTTTTT; CDR3 protein: CASSPWGSRDTGELFF
clone size: few; J gene: TRBJ1-4; V gene: TRBV6-1; D gene: NA; CDR3 DNA: TGTGCCAGCAGTGAAGAGGTGACAGCAAGTAATGAAAAACTGTTTTTT; CDR3 protein: CASSEEVTASNEKLFF
clone size: NA; J gene: TRBJ1-1; V gene: TRBV10-3; D gene: NA; CDR3 DNA: TGTGCCACCGGGGGATACGAGAACACTGAAGCTTTCTTT; CDR3 protein: CATGGYENTEAFF
clone size: NA; J gene: TRBJ2-5; V gene: TRBV5-1; D gene: TRBD2; CDR3 DNA: TGCGCCAGCAGCTCGACCGGACTAGCGGGAGGGGGACAAGAGACCCAGTACTTC; CDR3 protein: CASSSTGLAGGGQETQYF
clone size: NA; J gene: TRBJ2-7; V gene: TRBV28; D gene: NA; CDR3 DNA: TGTGCCAGCCGTGGGGACCGCTCCTACAATGAGCAGTACTTC; CDR3 protein: CASRGDRSYNEQYF
clone size: many; J gene: TRBJ2-5; V gene: TRBV20-1; D gene: TRBD2; CDR3 DNA: TGCAGTGCTAGAGATCAGGAGAGCGGGGGGGCTTACCAAGAGACCCAGTACTTC; CDR3 protein: CSARDQESGGAYQETQYF